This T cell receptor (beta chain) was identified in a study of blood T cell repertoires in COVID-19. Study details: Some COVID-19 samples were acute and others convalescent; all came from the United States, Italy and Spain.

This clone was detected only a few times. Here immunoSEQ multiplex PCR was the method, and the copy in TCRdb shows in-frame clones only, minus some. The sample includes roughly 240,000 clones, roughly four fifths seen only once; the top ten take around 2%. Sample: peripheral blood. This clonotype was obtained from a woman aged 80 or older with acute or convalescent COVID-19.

CDR3 coding DNA: TGTGCCAGCTCACCCCGGGCCCAAGGGAGGGAGCAGTACTTC. This codes for CASSPRAQGREQYF. The genes are TRBV18 and TRBJ2-7, with D perhaps TRBD2 (6 bases). CDR1 and CDR2 from the germline V gene are KGHSH and LQKENI. Trimming pared 3 bases from V and 7 bases from J, leaving 16 bases between. This CDR3 contains 14 residues.